Listed here is a single T cell receptor beta chain. This clone was recorded a few times. The antigen it recognizes is unknown. Base qualities are not provided; no much larger clone lies one nucleotide away. All of the isolated RNA was reverse transcribed with the High Capacity cDNA Reverse Transcription Kit, so expressed TCRB transcripts were sequenced. Naive, central memory and regulatory T cell samples underwent deep immunoSEQ sequencing, averaging about 3.57 million total reads per sample. Sorted cells were lysed in RLT buffer, and RNA was extracted using DNase-treated RNeasy Micro or Mini kits according to cell number. Each cell subset was processed separately to prevent cross-contamination, with patient and healthy donor samples processed together. The immunoSEQ multiplex PCR was used to amplify TCRB sequences from cDNA, generating 87-bp fragments that spanned the CDR3 region. Amplicons were sequenced on the Illumina HiSeq platform. The authors' pipeline ran thus. Synthetic template baselines were used to correct PCR bias computationally, reads within Hamming distance 2 were collapsed together, and singletons that could not be merged were discarded. Reads were aligned against IMGT so that V, D and J genes, CDR3 length and insertions or deletions at six rearrangement sites could be assigned. Within each subset, clonotype counts were normalized to sorted cell number, after which true diversity and Gini coefficients were computed with the tcR R package. The overlap coefficient, calculated on TCRB nucleotide sequences, was used to quantify repertoire sharing. As a proxy for the pre-selection repertoire, out-of-frame TCRB sequences from naive cells were analyzed. Here the immuneACCESS table is served through TCRdb, limited to in-frame sequences with V and J called. Missing clones are a known gap in these copies; in checked studies unresolved V genes cover under half, and the rest lacks a known reason. V, J and clone size are those of that table, while D and trimming were read from the DNA. The sample table records some 250,000 clones; approximately 11% of these occur just once. The biggest ten clones account for around 0.017% of the sample.

This sample is part of a study of beta chain features in type 1 diabetes (dated by TCRdb to the late 2010s). For the wider study: Mean age, gender distribution, total cell number and subset yield did not differ between patients and healthy donors. Across all samples, around 100 million sorted cells were examined, and cell number per subset correlated strongly with RNA yield. In the study, TCRB repertoires of sorted circulating CD4+ T cell subsets from recently diagnosed type 1 diabetes patients were compared with those of matched healthy donors. Naive and central memory subsets were obtained from all 30 or so donors, but regulatory and stem cell-like memory subsets were isolated from only 8 patients and roughly eight healthy donors.

A single peripheral blood draw of approximately 110 mL on average was collected from each donor into heparinised tubes. Naive, central memory, regulatory and stem cell-like memory CD4+ T cells were sorted on a BD FACSAria II using a panel including CD45RO, CCR7, CD25, CD127, CD95 and CD27. Every sorted population had a purity above 95%. PBMCs were separated immediately by Lymphoprep density gradient centrifugation and were stained directly, without being cultured. So that batch effects would be minimized, each experiment stained and sorted samples in pairs, pairing one healthy donor with one patient. Study-wide conclusions, independent of this receptor: Because small numbers of individuals were included in the HLA sub-analyses, any influence of HLA type on TCRB rearrangement was left unresolved. Shorter templates might be favored by PCR, yet because patient and control samples were amplified and corrected together, any such skew would affect both groups equally. At VDJ recombination sites, type 1 diabetes patients had fewer insertions and more deleted nucleotides, which implies abnormalities in thymic rearrangement. Because cDNA was sequenced instead of genomic DNA, highly expressing activated cells could be over-represented, though the groups showed no difference in activation or CD3 levels. A moderate but significant shortening of TCRB CDR3 length was observed in type 1 diabetes patients in all four CD4+ subsets. Naive, central memory and regulatory TCRB repertoires appeared to be more alike among patients than among healthy donors.

The CDR3 numbers 13 residues from cysteine through phenylalanine. Just CDR3 DNA is preserved here, 39 bases in frame from base 1. V loses 3 bases, J loses 6 bases, and the germline ends lie 12 bases apart. The germline V gene gives CDR1 as SGDLS and CDR2 as YYNGEE. This clonotype was obtained from a man aged 25 to 40 with type 1 diabetes. Rearrangement joined TRBV9 to TRBJ1-2; no D gene is confidently identified. Sequencing was done on a sample of naive CD4+ T cells from blood. In the paper's terms, the cell subset or site label means: true naive CD4+ T cells. The CDR3 has the sequence CASSATVNNGYTF. The nucleotide sequence reads as follows: TGTGCCAGCAGCGCCACAGTTAATAATGGCTACACCTTC.